One T cell receptor (beta chain) is described in this entry. The target antigen is unknown. The data were obtained in a study of tumor-infiltrating lymphocytes in localized non-small cell lung cancer. Study context: Patients included smokers and never-smokers with various histologies, some sampled after neoadjuvant chemotherapy. Findings and limits, study-wide: TCR sequencing covered a subset of patients with enough tissue.

Germline values: CDR1 LGHNA, CDR2 YSLEER. The length of the CDR3 is 15 residues. With 1 base clipped from V and 8 bases from J, the junction kept 7 bases outside the gene matches. Sequenced by immunoSEQ multiplex PCR; TCRdb stores in-frame clones only, minus some. The sample has roughly 7,200 clones; 74% are singletons. Sequenced input: uninvolved lung tissue not adjacent to the tumor. The receptor's source is a human donor with non-small cell lung cancer. The chain couples TRBV4-3 to TRBJ1-4, with TRBD1 identical over 7 bases. The CDR3 is CASSQAKGAREKLFF. CDR3 nucleotide sequence: TGCGCCAGCAGCCAAGCGAAGGGGGCGAGAGAAAAACTGTTTTTT.